This T cell receptor beta chain originates from a study of blood T cell repertoires in COVID-19. Study-wide context: Whether acute or convalescent, the COVID-19 samples came from the United States, Italy and Spain.

This CDR3 region has 12 residues. The germline V gene encodes CDR1 MNHEY and CDR2 SMNVEV (reference sequence). V lost 5 bases, J lost 4 bases, and 5 bases lay in between. In the original analysis: Reference gene primers were amplified, and this amplification served to estimate nucleated cell counts. TCRdb keeps only in-frame clones here, not all; method: immunoSEQ multiplex PCR. V and J calls and clone size follow that table, whereas D and trimming were derived from the DNA. The data hold 140,000 to 150,000 clones, with 88% observed a single time. The sequence was obtained from a man aged 65-85 years with acute or convalescent COVID-19. The specimen was peripheral blood. V usage is TRBV27 and J usage is TRBJ2-2; D gene ambiguous. CDR3 region: CASSIITGELFF. As DNA, the CDR3 is TGTGCCAGCAGTATCATCACCGGGGAGCTGTTTTTT.